Listed below are T cell receptor beta chains from one sample, sequenced in a study of blood T cells in healthy people across ages. TCRdb passed the 5' RACE reads through MiXCR, listing each CDR3 protein once. The sample shows approximately 880,000 distinct CDR3 sequences, under 50% of them seen only once. The material sequenced was blood. The receptors derive from a man aged 25 to 40 in good health. Each CDR3 is given with its conserved first and last residue. Fields, in order: clone size, J gene, D gene, V gene, CDR3 length, CDR3 protein, CDR3 DNA. D genes are given only for firm matches. Rows give clone size only sometimes, using once, few, many, or a class for an expanded clone.

clone_size: few; j_call: TRBJ2-3; d_call: .; v_call: TRBV4-1; cdr3_length: 15; cdr3_aa: CASSPVGQITDTQYF; cdr3_nt: TGCGCCAGCAGCCCGGTGGGGCAGATCACAGATACGCAGTATTTT
clone_size: few; j_call: TRBJ2-7; d_call: TRBD1; v_call: TRBV4-2; cdr3_length: 15; cdr3_aa: CASSQEDRAAYEQYF; cdr3_nt: TGTGCCAGCAGCCAAGAAGACAGGGCGGCCTACGAGCAGTACTTC
clone_size: .; j_call: TRBJ1-2; d_call: .; v_call: TRBV10-3; cdr3_length: 12; cdr3_aa: CAISEGSRLYTF; cdr3_nt: TGTGCCATCAGTGAGGGATCCAGGCTCTACACCTTC
clone_size: .; j_call: TRBJ2-3; d_call: TRBD2; v_call: TRBV6-1; cdr3_length: 16; cdr3_aa: CASSAVAGGTSDTQYF; cdr3_nt: TGTGCCAGCAGTGCCGTAGCGGGGGGGACATCAGATACGCAGTATTTT
clone_size: .; j_call: TRBJ2-5; d_call: .; v_call: TRBV20-1; cdr3_length: 13; cdr3_aa: CSASGGGWETQYF; cdr3_nt: TGCAGTGCTAGCGGAGGGGGCTGGGAGACCCAGTACTTC
clone_size: many; j_call: TRBJ2-1; d_call: .; v_call: TRBV20-1; cdr3_length: 16; cdr3_aa: CSARAVDHSGYNEQFF; cdr3_nt: TGCAGTGCTAGAGCCGTGGACCATTCTGGCTACAATGAGCAGTTCTTC
clone_size: .; j_call: TRBJ1-2; d_call: TRBD1; v_call: TRBV20-1; cdr3_length: 13; cdr3_aa: CREDRGYGYGYTF; cdr3_nt: TGCAGAGAGGACAGGGGATATGGCTATGGCTACACCTTC
clone_size: .; j_call: TRBJ2-3; d_call: .; v_call: TRBV20-1; cdr3_length: 14; cdr3_aa: CSARDWASLDTQYF; cdr3_nt: TGCAGTGCTAGAGATTGGGCCTCCCTAGATACGCAGTATTTT
clone_size: few; j_call: TRBJ2-7; d_call: TRBD2; v_call: TRBV4-1; cdr3_length: 15; cdr3_aa: CASSQWTSGSYEQYF; cdr3_nt: TGCGCCAGCAGCCAATGGACTAGCGGATCCTACGAGCAGTACTTC
clone_size: .; j_call: TRBJ2-7; d_call: TRBD1; v_call: TRBV10-3; cdr3_length: 15; cdr3_aa: CATGAGQGTNYEQYF; cdr3_nt: TGTGCCACCGGGGCCGGACAGGGAACTAACTACGAGCAGTACTTC
clone_size: few; j_call: TRBJ2-1; d_call: TRBD2; v_call: TRBV9; cdr3_length: 14; cdr3_aa: CASSATSGGLEQFF; cdr3_nt: TGTGCCAGCAGCGCAACTAGCGGGGGCCTTGAGCAGTTCTTC
clone_size: .; j_call: TRBJ2-7; d_call: .; v_call: TRBV28; cdr3_length: 17; cdr3_aa: CASSLSWEGVSSYEQYF; cdr3_nt: TGTGCCAGCAGTTTATCCTGGGAGGGGGTCAGTTCGTACGAGCAGTACTTC
clone_size: few; j_call: TRBJ2-3; d_call: .; v_call: TRBV5-6; cdr3_length: 16; cdr3_aa: CASSDGGSVFTDTQYF; cdr3_nt: TGTGCCAGCAGCGACGGTGGTAGCGTGTTCACAGATACGCAGTATTTT
clone_size: .; j_call: TRBJ2-7; d_call: .; v_call: TRBV12-3/TRBV12-4; cdr3_length: 12; cdr3_aa: CASSNRVGEQYF; cdr3_nt: TGTGCCAGCAGCAACAGGGTTGGCGAGCAGTACTTC
clone_size: .; j_call: TRBJ1-1; d_call: .; v_call: TRBV10-3; cdr3_length: 15; cdr3_aa: CAISWGGPPNTEAFF; cdr3_nt: TGTGCCATCAGTTGGGGAGGCCCCCCGAACACTGAAGCTTTCTTT
clone_size: .; j_call: TRBJ1-2; d_call: TRBD1; v_call: TRBV20-1; cdr3_length: 15; cdr3_aa: CSAPPGQGFGYGYTF; cdr3_nt: TGCAGTGCGCCACCGGGACAGGGGTTCGGCTATGGCTACACCTTC
clone_size: .; j_call: TRBJ1-1; d_call: .; v_call: TRBV10-3; cdr3_length: 16; cdr3_aa: CAISESMWGTNTEAFF; cdr3_nt: TGTGCCATCAGTGAGTCGATGTGGGGGACTAACACTGAAGCTTTCTTT
clone_size: .; j_call: TRBJ2-1; d_call: .; v_call: TRBV12-5; cdr3_length: 15; cdr3_aa: CASGLYGPGYNEQFF; cdr3_nt: TGTGCTAGTGGTTTGTACGGGCCGGGCTACAATGAGCAGTTCTTC
clone_size: .; j_call: TRBJ2-6; d_call: .; v_call: TRBV6-2/TRBV6-3; cdr3_length: 17; cdr3_aa: CASSPHKAYSGANVLTF; cdr3_nt: TGTGCCAGCAGCCCCCATAAGGCATACTCTGGGGCCAACGTCCTGACTTTC
clone_size: once; j_call: TRBJ2-7; d_call: TRBD2; v_call: TRBV27; cdr3_length: 15; cdr3_aa: CASSTPSGGAFEQYF; cdr3_nt: TGTGCCAGCAGTACCCCGAGCGGGGGGGCGTTCGAGCAGTACTTC
clone_size: few; j_call: TRBJ2-7; d_call: .; v_call: TRBV7-9; cdr3_length: 12; cdr3_aa: CASSLIEGEQYF; cdr3_nt: TGTGCCAGCAGCTTAATTGAGGGCGAGCAGTACTTC
clone_size: once; j_call: TRBJ1-4; d_call: .; v_call: TRBV28; cdr3_length: 13; cdr3_aa: CASSARGNEKLFF; cdr3_nt: TGTGCCAGCAGTGCGAGAGGTAATGAAAAACTGTTTTTT
clone_size: once; j_call: TRBJ1-1; d_call: .; v_call: TRBV6-5; cdr3_length: 15; cdr3_aa: CASKRSRQSDTEAFF; cdr3_nt: TGTGCCAGCAAAAGATCTAGACAGAGCGACACTGAAGCTTTCTTT
clone_size: .; j_call: TRBJ1-5; d_call: .; v_call: TRBV7-8; cdr3_length: 16; cdr3_aa: CASSLAAGASNQPQHF; cdr3_nt: TGTGCCAGCAGCTTAGCGGCGGGTGCTAGCAATCAGCCCCAGCATTTT
clone_size: .; j_call: TRBJ1-1; d_call: TRBD1; v_call: TRBV5-1; cdr3_length: 15; cdr3_aa: CASSFDREGRTEAFF; cdr3_nt: TGCGCCAGCAGTTTTGACAGGGAAGGTAGGACTGAAGCTTTCTTT
clone_size: .; j_call: TRBJ2-3; d_call: TRBD1; v_call: TRBV5-1; cdr3_length: 16; cdr3_aa: CASSSDGTGGTDTQYF; cdr3_nt: TGCGCCAGCAGCTCCGACGGGACAGGAGGCACAGATACGCAGTATTTT
clone_size: many; j_call: TRBJ2-1; d_call: .; v_call: TRBV15; cdr3_length: 12; cdr3_aa: CATSRPDGEQFF; cdr3_nt: TGTGCCACCAGCAGACCTGACGGGGAGCAGTTCTTC
clone_size: .; j_call: TRBJ2-3; d_call: .; v_call: TRBV18; cdr3_length: 16; cdr3_aa: CASSPPRRASTDTQYF; cdr3_nt: TGTGCCAGCTCACCACCGAGGCGGGCCAGCACAGATACGCAGTATTTT
clone_size: .; j_call: TRBJ2-7; d_call: TRBD1; v_call: TRBV12-3/TRBV12-4; cdr3_length: 14; cdr3_aa: CASSTGGEQYEQYF; cdr3_nt: TGTGCCAGCAGTACAGGGGGCGAGCAATACGAGCAGTACTTC
clone_size: few; j_call: TRBJ2-7; d_call: .; v_call: TRBV7-2; cdr3_length: 13; cdr3_aa: CASSKGPSYEQYF; cdr3_nt: TGTGCCAGCAGCAAGGGACCGAGCTACGAGCAGTACTTC
clone_size: .; j_call: TRBJ2-7; d_call: TRBD1; v_call: TRBV28; cdr3_length: 15; cdr3_aa: CASSQGQTNSYEQYF; cdr3_nt: TGTGCCAGCAGCCAGGGACAGACTAACTCCTACGAGCAGTACTTC
clone_size: .; j_call: TRBJ1-6; d_call: TRBD1; v_call: TRBV29-1; cdr3_length: 13; cdr3_aa: CSVRQGANSPLHF; cdr3_nt: TGCAGCGTTCGGCAGGGGGCTAATTCACCCCTCCACTTT
clone_size: .; j_call: TRBJ2-7; d_call: .; v_call: TRBV6-2/TRBV6-3; cdr3_length: 12; cdr3_aa: CASSPLGLGQYF; cdr3_nt: TGTGCCAGCTCCCCCCTGGGACTCGGGCAGTACTTC
clone_size: .; j_call: TRBJ2-7; d_call: .; v_call: TRBV7-9; cdr3_length: 16; cdr3_aa: CASSSPTSGRPYEQYF; cdr3_nt: TGTGCCAGCAGCTCTCCCACCTCCGGGAGACCCTACGAGCAGTACTTC
clone_size: few; j_call: TRBJ1-4; d_call: .; v_call: TRBV27; cdr3_length: 13; cdr3_aa: CASSSRLPEKLFF; cdr3_nt: TGTGCCAGCAGTTCCAGGCTCCCTGAAAAACTGTTTTTT
clone_size: .; j_call: TRBJ2-7; d_call: .; v_call: TRBV9; cdr3_length: 15; cdr3_aa: CASSVEMGRTYEQYF; cdr3_nt: TGTGCCAGCAGCGTTGAGATGGGCAGGACCTACGAGCAGTACTTC
clone_size: .; j_call: TRBJ1-6; d_call: TRBD1; v_call: TRBV4-3; cdr3_length: 14; cdr3_aa: CASSQGRGRSPLHF; cdr3_nt: TGCGCCAGCAGCCAAGGGAGGGGGCGATCACCCCTCCACTTT
clone_size: many; j_call: TRBJ2-1; d_call: .; v_call: TRBV7-2; cdr3_length: 13; cdr3_aa: CASTPLSLNEQFF; cdr3_nt: TGTGCCAGCACCCCACTAAGTCTCAATGAGCAGTTCTTC
clone_size: few; j_call: TRBJ2-7; d_call: TRBD1; v_call: TRBV18; cdr3_length: 14; cdr3_aa: CASSPGQGLSEQYF; cdr3_nt: TGTGCCAGCTCACCGGGACAGGGGCTTTCCGAGCAGTACTTC
clone_size: many; j_call: TRBJ2-3; d_call: TRBD2; v_call: TRBV14; cdr3_length: 17; cdr3_aa: CASSQRTSGWFGDTQYF; cdr3_nt: TGTGCCAGCAGCCAACGGACTAGCGGGTGGTTCGGAGATACGCAGTATTTT
clone_size: .; j_call: TRBJ2-3; d_call: .; v_call: TRBV12-3/TRBV12-4; cdr3_length: 14; cdr3_aa: CASSFDSGTDTQYF; cdr3_nt: TGTGCCAGCAGTTTCGATAGCGGCACAGATACGCAGTATTTT
clone_size: .; j_call: TRBJ1-6; d_call: .; v_call: TRBV27; cdr3_length: 17; cdr3_aa: CASSLSSGPTFGSPLHF; cdr3_nt: TGTGCCAGCAGTTTATCCTCGGGGCCTACTTTCGGTTCACCCCTCCACTTT
clone_size: few; j_call: TRBJ2-1; d_call: .; v_call: TRBV4-3; cdr3_length: 16; cdr3_aa: CASSQESGLPLNEQFF; cdr3_nt: TGCGCCAGCAGCCAAGAGTCGGGACTCCCGCTAAATGAGCAGTTCTTC
clone_size: .; j_call: TRBJ2-4; d_call: .; v_call: TRBV30; cdr3_length: 14; cdr3_aa: CAWSVSAAKNIQYF; cdr3_nt: TGTGCCTGGAGTGTGTCCGCAGCCAAAAACATTCAGTACTTC
clone_size: .; j_call: TRBJ2-3; d_call: TRBD2; v_call: TRBV5-6; cdr3_length: 19; cdr3_aa: CAGSLPGLAGSRGADTQYF; cdr3_nt: TGTGCCGGCAGTCTCCCGGGACTAGCGGGGTCCCGTGGGGCAGATACGCAGTATTTT
clone_size: few; j_call: TRBJ1-5; d_call: .; v_call: TRBV29-1; cdr3_length: 13; cdr3_aa: CSVMQTVGQPQHF; cdr3_nt: TGCAGCGTTATGCAGACAGTGGGGCAGCCCCAGCATTTT
clone_size: .; j_call: TRBJ1-6; d_call: .; v_call: TRBV7-2; cdr3_length: 15; cdr3_aa: CASSLKTLDYSPLHF; cdr3_nt: TGTGCCAGCAGCCTAAAGACACTTGATTATTCACCCCTCCACTTT
clone_size: .; j_call: TRBJ2-1; d_call: TRBD2; v_call: TRBV29-1; cdr3_length: 17; cdr3_aa: CSVEDDRRGGSYNEQFF; cdr3_nt: TGCAGCGTTGAAGATGATCGGCGGGGGGGCTCCTACAATGAGCAGTTCTTC
clone_size: .; j_call: TRBJ1-1; d_call: TRBD1; v_call: TRBV7-9; cdr3_length: 13; cdr3_aa: CASSPGTGPEAFF; cdr3_nt: TGTGCCAGCAGCCCGGGGACAGGGCCTGAAGCTTTCTTT
clone_size: .; j_call: TRBJ2-3; d_call: .; v_call: TRBV6-2/TRBV6-3; cdr3_length: 14; cdr3_aa: CANSSPRGTDTQYF; cdr3_nt: TGTGCCAACAGCTCTCCAAGGGGCACAGATACGCAGTATTTT
clone_size: .; j_call: TRBJ2-1; d_call: .; v_call: TRBV12-3/TRBV12-4; cdr3_length: 15; cdr3_aa: CASSLGRFSYNEQFF; cdr3_nt: TGTGCCAGCAGTTTAGGCAGGTTTAGCTACAATGAGCAGTTCTTC
clone_size: .; j_call: TRBJ2-1; d_call: .; v_call: TRBV6-2/TRBV6-3; cdr3_length: 15; cdr3_aa: CASSRTRGDDNEQFF; cdr3_nt: TGTGCCAGCAGCCGTACACGCGGGGATGACAATGAGCAGTTCTTC
clone_size: few; j_call: TRBJ1-5; d_call: TRBD1; v_call: TRBV28; cdr3_length: 14; cdr3_aa: CASSRDRGPQPQHF; cdr3_nt: TGTGCCAGCAGCCGGGACAGGGGGCCTCAGCCCCAGCATTTT
clone_size: .; j_call: TRBJ2-7; d_call: TRBD1; v_call: TRBV5-1; cdr3_length: 14; cdr3_aa: CASSAGGLGSEQYF; cdr3_nt: TGCGCCAGCAGCGCAGGGGGTTTGGGATCCGAGCAGTACTTC